The 13 T cell receptor beta chains given below trace back to one sample, sequenced in a study of T-cell memory formation after mild COVID-19. One entry per CDR3 protein results from TCRdb running MiXCR on the 5' RACE reads. This table has roughly 86,000 distinct CDR3 sequences, about 13% appearing once. Sequencing used PBMCs or a T cell subset sorted from them (not recorded which). These receptors all come from an adult woman who had mild COVID-19 (a few samples of this study predate the infection). Cell type and time point are not known.

This clonotype showed up many times. The chain recombines TRBV20-1 with TRBJ2-3, with D possibly matching TRBD2 (6 bases). Germline V gives CDR1 DFQATT, CDR2 SNEGSKA (reference sequence). The CDR3 sequence is 12 residues long. The CDR3 nucleotides read TGCACGGCCGGCGGGGCGTCAGATACGCAGTATTTT. Translated, it gives CTAGGASDTQYF.

This clonotype was seen many times. The CDR3 sequence is CASMQQAETQYF. The CDR3 DNA follows: TGTGCCAGCATGCAACAGGCGGAGACCCAGTACTTC. The chain is built from TRBV11-2 and TRBJ2-5, with TRBD1 as a possible D gene (5 bases). CDR1 SGHAT and CDR2 FQNNGV come from the germline V gene. This CDR3 comprises 12 residues. Deletions cut 7 bases from V and 5 bases from J, with 11 bases between.

There are many counts of this clonotype. The rearrangement joins TRBV7-2 to TRBJ2-2, with a tentative D call TRBD2 (5 bases). The CDR3 covers 16 residues. Germline CDR1 SGHTA, CDR2 FQGNSA. Trimming removed 4 bases at V and 2 bases at J, with 14 bases between. The CDR3 DNA sequence: TGTGCCAGCAGCTCACCGGACTCGCTAAACACCGGGGAGCTGTTTTTT. Its protein is CASSSPDSLNTGELFF.

This clonotype was picked up a small number of times. This sequence joins TRBV5-6 and TRBJ2-7; D gene unclear. Per germline, CDR1 SGHDT and CDR2 YYEEEE. Trimming removed 4 bases from V and 3 bases from J, with 14 bases in between. CDR3 length: 14 residues. The CDR3 DNA is TGTGCCAGCAGCCTCCGGGTCCTAAACTACGAGCAGTACTTC. It encodes CASSLRVLNYEQYF.

This clonotype was counted a few times. The rearrangement links TRBV5-1 to TRBJ2-2, with D possibly TRBD1 on 6 matching bases. Germline V lookup: CDR1 SGHRS, CDR2 YFSETQ. The CDR3 is 16 amino acids. With 0 bases removed from V and 6 bases from J, the gap between germline ends came to 15 bases. CDR3 bases: TGCGCCAGCAGCTTGGGTTCCCGACAGGTCCCCGGGGAGCTGTTTTTT. Encoded protein: CASSLGSRQVPGELFF.

Only a few counts were recorded for this clonotype. The gene calls are TRBV10-3 and TRBJ1-1; 7 bases agree with TRBD1. Germline lookup yields CDR1 ENHRY and CDR2 SYGVKD. The CDR3 loop spans 14 amino acids. V trimming: 4 bases; J trimming: 1 base; junction bases outside the gene matches: 3. CDR3 in amino acids: CAISGQGENTEAFF. In nucleotides, the CDR3 is TGTGCCATCAGTGGGCAGGGGGAGAACACTGAAGCTTTCTTT.

This clonotype has a count of ten or more. The chain carries TRBV12-3 or TRBV12-4 and TRBJ2-7; D remains ambiguous. The V end was cut by 6 bases, the J end by 2 bases, with 14 bases between. CDR3 size: 14 residues. DNA of the CDR3: TGTGCCAGCAGCCATGAAGGGTCCCCCTACGAGCAGTACTTC. It yields the protein CASSHEGSPYEQYF.

This clonotype was seen only a few times. The chain has TRBV18 and TRBJ2-3; 13 positions match TRBD2. The CDR3 loop spans 19 amino acids. Germline CDR1 is KGHSH and CDR2 is LQKENI. The V segment lost 3 bases and the J segment 4 bases; nucleotides outside the gene matches: 13. The CDR3 DNA follows: TGTGCCAGCTCACCGGTGACTAGCGGGGGGCTAGCATTTGCAGATACGCAGTATTTT. Translating it yields CASSPVTSGGLAFADTQYF.

This chain links TRBV9 with TRBJ2-6; no reliable D call. V lost 3 bases and J 1 base, leaving 8 bases between the germline ends. The CDR3 is made up of 15 amino acids. Germline V gene data show CDR1 as SGDLS and CDR2 as YYNGEE. The CDR3 DNA reads TGTGCCAGCAGCGGCCCTAGATCTGGGGCCAACGTCCTGACTTTC. Protein: CASSGPRSGANVLTF.

This clonotype was seen a handful of times. The chain links TRBV13 to TRBJ1-1, with D unclear. CDR1 is PRHDT and CDR2 is FYEKMQ in the germline V gene (reference sequence). V was pared by 1 base and J by 4 bases, with 10 bases between. The CDR3 sequence is 14 residues long. CDR3 sequence: CASSLDRVGTEAFF. The CDR3 DNA reads as TGTGCCAGCAGCTTAGATCGGGTAGGCACTGAAGCTTTCTTT.

This clonotype was seen more than once but under ten times. The genes are TRBV20-1 and TRBJ2-7; 7 bases are a match to TRBD2. Germline trimming cut 0 bases from V and 0 bases from J; bases unmatched to any gene: 8. The CDR3 contains 16 residues. CDR1 DFQATT and CDR2 SNEGSKA come from the germline V gene (reference sequence). CDR3 protein: CSARDTLAAYSYEQYF. The CDR3 DNA reads as TGCAGTGCTAGAGATACCCTAGCGGCTTACTCCTACGAGCAGTACTTC.

The chain is built from TRBV28 and TRBJ2-3; 7 positions agree with TRBD2. This CDR3 is 18 amino acids long. Germline V gene data show CDR1 as MDHEN and CDR2 as SYDVKM. The V and J ends lost 3 bases and 1 base, in that order; junction bases with no gene match: 13. This CDR3 reads CASSLMLAVGPRTDTQYF. In DNA form, the CDR3 reads TGTGCCAGCAGTTTGATGCTAGCGGTGGGTCCACGCACAGATACGCAGTATTTT. Variable domain in full (rest from reference TRBV28 and TRBJ2-3): DVKVTQSSRYLVKRTGEKVFLECVQDMDHENMFWYRQDPGLGLRLIYFSYDVKMKEKGDIPEGYSVSREKKERFSLILESASTNQTSMYLCASSLMLAVGPRTDTQYFGPGTRLTVL.

V is TRBV5-1 and J is TRBJ1-1, with 7 bases that match TRBD1. This CDR3 is built from 14 residues. V lost 5 bases to trimming and J lost 2 bases; unmatched junction nucleotides: 6. From germline, CDR1 is SGHRS and CDR2 YFSETQ. DNA of the CDR3: TGCGCCAGCAGTTACAGGGGCGGAAACACTGAAGCTTTCTTT. It is translated as CASSYRGGNTEAFF.